This T cell receptor beta chain was found in a study of blood T cell repertoires in COVID-19. Study-wide context: Nucleic acid was either cDNA or gDNA, and it came from T cells, B-cell-depleted T cells, or PBMCs.

Authors' processing steps: Reference gene primer amplification gave estimated nucleated cell counts. Profiling relied on immunoSEQ multiplex PCR, and the TCRdb table lists in-frame clones only, not all of them. For V, J and clone size, that table is used; D and trimming come from the DNA. Of hundreds of thousands of clones in the sample, under 95% are singletons; the top ten hold 2.5% to 4%. CDR3 length equals 15 residues. J lost 8 bases, V lost 2 bases, and 7 bases had no gene match. CDR1 is SGHVS and CDR2 is FQNEAQ in the germline V gene. The sample consisted of peripheral blood. The J gene is TRBJ2-1, the V gene TRBV7-8; 9 bases are a match to TRBD2. The clonotype comes from a woman aged 18-29 years who had recovered from COVID-19. CDR3 region: CASSLLWREGDEQFF. CDR3 DNA: TGTGCCAGCAGCTTATTGTGGCGGGAGGGCGATGAGCAGTTCTTC. Together with reference TRBV7-8 and TRBJ2-1, the CDR3 gives the full variable domain: GAGVSQSPRYKVAKRGQDVALRCDPISGHVSLFWYQQALGQGPEFLTYFQNEAQLDKSGLPSDRFFAERPEGSVSTLKIQRTQQEDSAVYLCASSLLWREGDEQFFGPGTRLTVL.